Listed below are T cell receptor beta chains from one sample, sequenced in a study of metastatic and nonmetastatic thyroid tumors. TCRdb re-called the PCR reads through MiXCR. The table lists around 34,000 clones, about 15% of them singletons. The material sequenced was blood. These receptors originate from a male donor with papillary thyroid cancer or a benign thyroid nodule (not recorded which). Some clones in this sample may be carry-over from other donors' samples. Both conserved end residues are part of each CDR3. D genes are given only for firm matches. Part of the rows lack a size; the others show once, few, many or a class for expanded clones.

j_gene	abundance	v_gene	d_gene	CDR3nt	CDR3aa
TRBJ1-3	many	TRBV10-3	-	TGTGCCACCTCTGGGGGGGCGGATGGAAACACCATATATTTT	CATSGGADGNTIYF
TRBJ2-7	few	TRBV27	TRBD1	TGTGCCAGCAGCCCGGGAAAGGGGGCATACGAGAAGTACTTC	CASSPGKGAYEKYF
TRBJ2-5	many	TRBV5-1	-	TGCGCCAGCAGCTTGGCCCCGGGACCTTTGGAAGAGACCCAGTACTTC	CASSLAPGPLEETQYF
TRBJ1-1	many	TRBV6-2/TRBV6-3	-	TGTGCCAGCAGTTACAGGATTATGAACACTGAAGCTTTCTTT	CASSYRIMNTEAFF
TRBJ2-3	-	TRBV7-2	-	TGTGCCAGCAGCTTTTCCGGGACCCCTGGCCAGGTTCGCACAGATACGCAGTATTTT	CASSFSGTPGQVRTDTQYF
TRBJ1-6	-	TRBV11-3	-	TGTGCCAGCAGCTACGGCTTCTCCTATAATTCACCCCTCAACTTT	CASSYGFSYNSPLNF
TRBJ1-2	-	TRBV7-2	-	TGTGCCAGCAGCTTAGGTCGGGGGGTTGGCTACACCTTC	CASSLGRGVGYTF
TRBJ1-2	many	TRBV9	TRBD1	TGTGCCAGCGTCGGGACAGGGGAATCACCAGGCTACACCTTC	CASVGTGESPGYTF
TRBJ2-1	-	TRBV11-1	-	TGTGCCAGCAGCCACTCGGTGGTTACCTACAATGAGCAGTTCTTC	CASSHSVVTYNEQFF
TRBJ1-5	many	TRBV29-1	TRBD1	TGCAGCGTCCGGGACAGGGGGCAAGGGAATCAGCCCCAGCATTTT	CSVRDRGQGNQPQHF
TRBJ1-5	-	TRBV2	-	TGTGCGAGCAGCCGGGCCTCGAGCAATCAGCCCCAGCATTTT	CASSRASSNQPQHF
TRBJ2-7	many	TRBV28	-	TGTGCCAGCAGTTTGCGGAACGAGCAGTACTTC	CASSLRNEQYF
TRBJ1-2	many	TRBV6-1	TRBD1	TGTGCCAGCAGCGCACAGGGGAGGAGTGGCTACACCTTC	CASSAQGRSGYTF
TRBJ2-7	many	TRBV9	-	TGTGCCAGCGCGGAGGGCCCTTCCTACGAGCAGTACTTC	CASAEGPSYEQYF
TRBJ2-7	-	TRBV6-2/TRBV6-3	-	TGTGCCAGCAGTTACGGCACTATCGGCTACGAGCAGTACTTC	CASSYGTIGYEQYF
TRBJ2-7	many	TRBV18	-	TGTGCCAGCTCACCTGGCCACGAGCAGTACTTC	CASSPGHEQYF
TRBJ2-3	-	TRBV6-2/TRBV6-3	-	TGTGCCAGCATTGTAGGGGATAACACAGATACGCAGTATTTT	CASIVGDNTDTQYF
TRBJ2-2	many	TRBV2	-	TGTGCCAGCAGTCTCCAGGGTCTAACCGGGGAGCTGTTTTTT	CASSLQGLTGELFF
TRBJ2-3	many	TRBV7-3	TRBD2	TGTGCCAGCAGCTTATTGGGAGGGCCTCCGTCAGATACGCAGTATTTT	CASSLLGGPPSDTQYF
TRBJ2-7	many	TRBV19	-	TGTGCCAGTACCAAGACAGGAGGAAGCTCCTACGAGCAGTACTTC	CASTKTGGSSYEQYF
TRBJ1-5	-	TRBV20-1	TRBD1	TGCAGTGCTTTAGAGGGAGGCACAGGGGGAAATCAGCCCCAGCATTTT	CSALEGGTGGNQPQHF
TRBJ2-2	many	TRBV6-2/TRBV6-3	-	TGTGCCAGCAGTATGGGGGGAGCGCACACCGGGGAGCTGTTTTTT	CASSMGGAHTGELFF
TRBJ2-7	many	TRBV15	TRBD1	TGTGCCACCAGCAGAGATAAGGGGGCTGGCAACGAGCAGTACTTC	CATSRDKGAGNEQYF
TRBJ2-1	many	TRBV19	-	TGTGCCAGTAGTTGGGGGGACCGAGCCTACAATGAGCAGTTCTTC	CASSWGDRAYNEQFF
TRBJ2-5	-	TRBV14	TRBD2	TGTGCCAGCAGCCAAGGACTAGCGGGAATACTCTCCGAGACCCAGTACTTC	CASSQGLAGILSETQYF
TRBJ2-7	-	TRBV12-3/TRBV12-4	-	TGTGCCAGCAGCTCCCAAGGAGCGGGCCTCTCCTACGAGCAGTACTTC	CASSSQGAGLSYEQYF
TRBJ2-7	few	TRBV6-1	TRBD2	TGTGCCAGCAGCCTAACTAGCGGGGGAACCTACGAGCAGTACTTC	CASSLTSGGTYEQYF
TRBJ2-1	many	TRBV5-1	-	TGCGCCAGCAGCTTGGTCGGGTATGAGCAGTTCTTC	CASSLVGYEQFF
TRBJ1-3	few	TRBV4-1	-	TGCGCCAGCAGCCAAGAAGGATGGCTCACTGGAAACACCATGTATTTT	CASSQEGWLTGNTMYF
TRBJ2-7	many	TRBV20-1	-	TGCAGTGCTAGTAGTGTGGGGCTCCCCTACGAGCAGTACTTC	CSASSVGLPYEQYF
TRBJ2-7	many	TRBV5-1	-	TGCGCCAGCAGCCCAAGGACAGACCAATCCTACGAGCAGTACTTC	CASSPRTDQSYEQYF
TRBJ1-2	many	TRBV2	-	TGTGCCAGCAGTGAAGCGCATTCGGGTACCTCCTACACCTTC	CASSEAHSGTSYTF
TRBJ1-5	many	TRBV28	-	TGTGCCAGCCGCAGGGATCTAACGGTTCAGCCCCAGCATTTT	CASRRDLTVQPQHF
TRBJ1-4	many	TRBV28	-	TGTGCCAGCAGTTTGGTGGGGACCCAAAATGAAAAACTGTTTTTT	CASSLVGTQNEKLFF
TRBJ2-7	many	TRBV10-3	-	TGTGCCATCAGCGGAGGACAGAGTGGGGAAGCGGGACGACGCGAGCAGTACTTC	CAISGGQSGEAGRREQYF
TRBJ2-1	many	TRBV9	TRBD2	TGTGCCAGCAGCGCGGGACTAGCGGGAGGGCTTCAGTTCTTC	CASSAGLAGGLQFF
TRBJ2-1	many	TRBV11-3	TRBD2	TGTGCCAGCAGCTTAGATCTAATGATAGCGGGCTCGGATGAGCAGTTCTTC	CASSLDLMIAGSDEQFF
TRBJ1-1	many	TRBV28	TRBD1	TGTGCCAGCAGACCCGGGACAGTGAACACTGAAGCTTTCTTT	CASRPGTVNTEAFF
TRBJ2-7	medium-sized	TRBV12-3/TRBV12-4	TRBD2	TGTGCCAGCCCCTCGGCTAGCGGGAGTGACTACGAGCAGTACTTC	CASPSASGSDYEQYF
TRBJ2-7	many	TRBV6-6	TRBD2	TGTGCCAGCAGTTACTTGGAACTAGCGGGAGACTACGAGCAGTACTTC	CASSYLELAGDYEQYF
TRBJ1-5	medium-sized	TRBV6-2/TRBV6-3	-	TGTGCCAGCAGGGAGGTTGGGGAATACCAGCCCCAGCATTTT	CASREVGEYQPQHF